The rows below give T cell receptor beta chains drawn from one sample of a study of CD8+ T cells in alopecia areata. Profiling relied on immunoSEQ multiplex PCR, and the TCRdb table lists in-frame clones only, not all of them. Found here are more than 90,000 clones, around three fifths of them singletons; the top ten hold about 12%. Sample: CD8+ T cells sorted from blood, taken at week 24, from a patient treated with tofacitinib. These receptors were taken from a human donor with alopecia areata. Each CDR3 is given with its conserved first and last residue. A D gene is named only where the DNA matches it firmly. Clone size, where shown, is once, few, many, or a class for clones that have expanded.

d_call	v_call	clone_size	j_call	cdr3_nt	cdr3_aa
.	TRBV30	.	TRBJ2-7	TGTGCCTGGAGCGCCAGCTACGAGCAGTACTTC	CAWSASYEQYF
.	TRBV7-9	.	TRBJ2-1	TGTGCCAGCAGGGATCACGGGACTTACTCCTACAATGAGCAGTTCTTC	CASRDHGTYSYNEQFF
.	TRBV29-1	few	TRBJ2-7	TGCAGCGTCAACGACAGATACGAGCAGTACTTC	CSVNDRYEQYF
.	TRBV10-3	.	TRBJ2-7	TGTGCCATCAGTGAGTCGAGGGTTGAGGACACGATCTACGAGCAGTACTTC	CAISESRVEDTIYEQYF
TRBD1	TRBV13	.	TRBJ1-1	TGTGCCAGCAGCTTCTGGGACAGGGCCGACACTGAAGCTTTCTTT	CASSFWDRADTEAFF
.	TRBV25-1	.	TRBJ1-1	TGTGCCAGCATTGGCCCGAACACTGAAGCTTTCTTT	CASIGPNTEAFF
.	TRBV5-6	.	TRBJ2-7	TGTGCCAGCAGCTTGGGGCTCCTCGCCTACGAGCAGTACTTC	CASSLGLLAYEQYF
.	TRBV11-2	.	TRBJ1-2	TGTGCCAGCAGCTTGGCAGGGCTCAACTATGGCTACACCTTC	CASSLAGLNYGYTF
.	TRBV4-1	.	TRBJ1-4	TGCGCCAGCAGCCAAGTTCTGTACGAAAAACTGTTTTTT	CASSQVLYEKLFF
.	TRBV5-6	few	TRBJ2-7	TGTGCCAGCAGTCTTCCGGGACACAGCTCCTACGAGCAGTACTTC	CASSLPGHSSYEQYF
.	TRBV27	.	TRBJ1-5	TGTGCCAGCAGATCCCTCTATAGCAATCAGCCCCAGCATTTT	CASRSLYSNQPQHF
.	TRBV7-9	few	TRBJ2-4	TGTGCCAGCAGCCCGAAACGTGGGCTAGCCAAAAACATTCAGTACTTC	CASSPKRGLAKNIQYF
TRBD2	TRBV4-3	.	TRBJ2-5	TGCGCCAGCAGCCAAGATCCTCTAGCGGGGGAGCAAGAGACCCAGTACTTC	CASSQDPLAGEQETQYF
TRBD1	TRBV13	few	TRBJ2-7	TGTGCCAGCAGCTTTCAGGGGGTATCCTACGAGCAGTACTTC	CASSFQGVSYEQYF
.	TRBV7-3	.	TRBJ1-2	TGTGCCAGCAGCCTAACCTCGCCAGGGGAGGGCTATGGCTACACCTTC	CASSLTSPGEGYGYTF
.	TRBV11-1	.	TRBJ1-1	TGTGCCAGCAGCTTAGCGGAGGGGAAGGGCACTGAAGCTTTCTTT	CASSLAEGKGTEAFF
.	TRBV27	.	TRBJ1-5	TGTGCCAGCAGTTGGGGAGAAGGCAATCAGCCCCAGCATTTT	CASSWGEGNQPQHF
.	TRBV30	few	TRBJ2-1	TGTGCCTGGAGTCCCAGGAACAATGAGCAGTTCTTC	CAWSPRNNEQFF
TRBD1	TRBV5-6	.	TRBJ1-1	TGTGCCAGCAGCTTCGGGACAGGGAACACTGAAGCTTTCTTT	CASSFGTGNTEAFF
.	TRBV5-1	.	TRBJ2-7	TGCGCCAGCAGCGGTACTTGGGCGCGTGTCGGCGAAAGCGACGAGCAGTACTTC	CASSGTWARVGESDEQYF
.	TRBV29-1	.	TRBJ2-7	TGCAGCGTTGAAGATAGCCACGAGCAGTACTTC	CSVEDSHEQYF
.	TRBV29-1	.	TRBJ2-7	TGCAGCGTTGAACTTGGGGAAGGGTACGAGCAGTACTTC	CSVELGEGYEQYF
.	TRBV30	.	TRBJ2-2	TGTGCCTGGGATAGTAGCCCGAACACCGGGGAGCTGTTTTTT	CAWDSSPNTGELFF
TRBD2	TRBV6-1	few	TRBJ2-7	TGTGCCAGCAGTAAAGAGGCTAGCGGGGGACACGAGCAGTACTTC	CASSKEASGGHEQYF
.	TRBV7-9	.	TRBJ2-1	TGTGCCAGCAGCTTAGATCCACCCTACAATGAGCAGTTCTTC	CASSLDPPYNEQFF
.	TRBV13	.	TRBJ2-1	TGTGCCAGCAGCTTAGGGCGACAGAACAATGAGCAGTTCTTC	CASSLGRQNNEQFF
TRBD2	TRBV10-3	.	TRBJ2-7	TGTGCCATCAGTGAGTCCGGGGGGAGCTCCTACGAGCAGTACTTC	CAISESGGSSYEQYF
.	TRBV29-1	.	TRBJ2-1	TGCAGCGTCGAGGGGAAGGACACCAGCTCCTACAATGAGCAGTTCTTC	CSVEGKDTSSYNEQFF
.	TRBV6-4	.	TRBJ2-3	TGTGCCAGCAGTGAAGCAGCCGGGACCGGAGGAGATACGCAGTATTTT	CASSEAAGTGGDTQYF
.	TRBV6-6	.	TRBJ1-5	TGTGCCAGCAATTACGCCGGAGCTGGCAATCAGCCCCAGCATTTT	CASNYAGAGNQPQHF
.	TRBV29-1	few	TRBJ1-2	TGCAGCGTTGAAGATCCTGGCTTTAACTATGGCTACACCTTC	CSVEDPGFNYGYTF
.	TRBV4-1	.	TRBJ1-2	TGCGCCAGCAGCCAAGGACTCGAGATGAAGGGCTACACCTTC	CASSQGLEMKGYTF
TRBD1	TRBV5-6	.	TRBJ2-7	TGTGCCAGCAGCTCCGGGACAGGGCTTGACGAGCAGTACTTC	CASSSGTGLDEQYF
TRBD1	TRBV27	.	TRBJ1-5	TGTGCCAGCACTCCGACAGGGGGCCGGCAGCCCCAGCATTTT	CASTPTGGRQPQHF
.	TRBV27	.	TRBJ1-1	TGCGCCAGCAGTACGGGGGGGACTGAAGCTTTCTTT	CASSTGGTEAFF
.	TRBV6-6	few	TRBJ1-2	TGTGCCAGCAGGAATCCACAGGAGGTAGAAGGCTACACCTTC	CASRNPQEVEGYTF
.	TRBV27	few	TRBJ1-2	TGTGCCAGCAGTTTATTGGGAGGGTACGGCTTTGGCTACACCTTC	CASSLLGGYGFGYTF
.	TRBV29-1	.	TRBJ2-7	TGCAGCGTTGAAGACAGGAACCCCTACGAGCAGTACTTC	CSVEDRNPYEQYF